This is a list of T cell receptor beta chains from one sample in a study of identical twins. TCRdb reprocessed the 5' RACE reads with MiXCR, giving one entry per CDR3 protein. The data hold nearly 650,000 distinct CDR3 sequences, with under 8.5% observed a single time. These same records also appear under a second study, on yellow fever vaccine responses in identical twins.

Sequencing input: PBMCs. The origin of the receptors is a woman between 18 and 29 years old in good health. The CDR3 runs from the conserved cysteine through the conserved F or W. Each record gives: clone size, V gene, D gene, J gene, CDR3 protein, CDR3 DNA. D genes are given only for firm matches. Part of the rows lack a size; the others show once, few, many or a class for expanded clones.

many	TRBV4-1	TRBD2	TRBJ2-1	CASSQESGLAGDYYNEQFF	TGCGCCAGCAGCCAAGAAAGCGGACTAGCGGGGGACTACTACAATGAGCAGTTCTTC
few	TRBV6-1	TRBD1	TRBJ1-2	CASSNPGQGLNYGYTF	TGTGCCAGCAGCAATCCGGGACAGGGCCTTAACTATGGCTACACCTTC
many	TRBV6-1	-	TRBJ2-7	CASRSADEYEQYF	TGTGCCAGCAGGTCAGCAGACGAATACGAGCAGTACTTC
few	TRBV7-9	-	TRBJ1-4	CASSLWENEKLFF	TGTGCCAGCAGCTTATGGGAAAATGAAAAACTGTTTTTT
-	TRBV5-1	-	TRBJ1-6	CASSQDGSSGSPLHF	TGCGCCAGCAGCCAGGACGGCTCAAGCGGTTCACCCCTCCACTTT
few	TRBV7-9	TRBD1	TRBJ2-2	CASSSGGAVGELFF	TGTGCCAGCAGCTCAGGGGGCGCCGTTGGGGAGCTGTTTTTT
many	TRBV6-2/TRBV6-3	TRBD1	TRBJ2-3	CASRRTGADTQYF	TGTGCCAGCAGGCGCACAGGGGCCGATACGCAGTATTTT
few	TRBV9	TRBD2	TRBJ2-3	CASSVDGRATDTQYF	TGTGCCAGCAGCGTAGATGGGAGGGCTACAGATACGCAGTATTTT
-	TRBV7-9	-	TRBJ1-1	CASSRPENTEAFF	TGTGCCAGCAGCCGTCCCGAGAACACTGAAGCTTTCTTT
few	TRBV12-3/TRBV12-4	TRBD2	TRBJ2-2	CASRHLAGDGTGELFF	TGTGCCAGCAGACATCTAGCGGGAGACGGCACCGGGGAGCTGTTTTTT
few	TRBV7-3	-	TRBJ2-3	CASSPQARSTDTQYF	TGTGCCAGCAGCCCCCAGGCCCGTAGCACAGATACGCAGTATTTT
many	TRBV12-3/TRBV12-4	-	TRBJ1-4	CASRRQGLEKLFF	TGTGCCAGCAGACGGCAGGGGTTGGAAAAACTGTTTTTT
few	TRBV19	-	TRBJ1-1	CASTDDPPGRAFF	TGTGCCAGTACCGATGACCCTCCAGGAAGGGCTTTCTTT
few	TRBV20-1	TRBD2	TRBJ2-7	CSASPSGVGSPEQYF	TGCAGTGCTAGCCCTAGCGGGGTAGGCAGTCCCGAGCAGTACTTC
many	TRBV12-3/TRBV12-4	TRBD1	TRBJ2-2	CASSRQGFPTGELFF	TGTGCCAGCAGTCGACAGGGTTTTCCCACCGGGGAGCTGTTTTTT
-	TRBV15	-	TRBJ2-3	CATSRATASTDTQYF	TGTGCCACCAGCAGAGCCACAGCCAGCACAGATACGCAGTATTTT
many	TRBV5-1	-	TRBJ1-2	CASSRLGQTDGYTF	TGCGCCAGCAGCCGCCTCGGACAGACCGACGGCTACACCTTC
-	TRBV19	-	TRBJ1-5	CASREGSWAQHF	TGTGCCAGTAGAGAGGGGTCCTGGGCCCAGCATTTT
few	TRBV5-1	-	TRBJ1-2	CASSLVATYGYTF	TGCGCCAGCAGCTTGGTGGCTACCTATGGCTACACCTTC
many	TRBV12-3/TRBV12-4	-	TRBJ2-7	CASSMSFGSGYEQYF	TGTGCCAGCAGCATGTCGTTTGGTAGCGGCTACGAGCAGTACTTC
-	TRBV6-1	-	TRBJ2-6	CASSVWAWESSGANVLTF	TGTGCCAGCAGTGTCTGGGCATGGGAGAGCTCTGGGGCCAACGTCCTGACTTTC
few	TRBV12-3/TRBV12-4	TRBD1	TRBJ1-5	CASSKEGASNQPQHF	TGTGCCAGCAGTAAGGAGGGGGCCAGCAATCAGCCCCAGCATTTT
-	TRBV7-8	-	TRBJ1-2	CASSLAAGRYGYTF	TGTGCCAGCAGCTTAGCCGCAGGGCGGTATGGCTACACCTTC
few	TRBV28	-	TRBJ1-1	CASSLIVGANTEAFF	TGTGCCAGCTCACTAATAGTAGGTGCGAACACTGAAGCTTTCTTT
many	TRBV9	-	TRBJ2-3	CASSVERDTQYF	TGTGCCAGCAGCGTAGAACGAGATACGCAGTATTTT
-	TRBV3-1	TRBD1	TRBJ2-5	CASTDLFGTVEETQYF	TGTGCCAGCACGGACCTGTTCGGGACAGTCGAAGAGACCCAGTACTTC
many	TRBV27	-	TRBJ2-5	CASSLWGEAQYF	TGTGCCAGCAGTTTGTGGGGTGAGGCCCAGTACTTC
few	TRBV7-2	-	TRBJ2-7	CASSLANRAVPDEQYF	TGTGCCAGCAGCTTAGCAAATAGAGCGGTTCCCGACGAGCAGTACTTC
-	TRBV7-2	-	TRBJ2-2	CASGRMMNTGELFF	TGTGCCAGCGGTCGGATGATGAACACCGGGGAGCTGTTTTTT
many	TRBV6-2/TRBV6-3	-	TRBJ2-1	CASRPGMTSYNEQFF	TGTGCCAGCAGGCCTGGGATGACCTCCTACAATGAGCAGTTCTTC
many	TRBV4-2	-	TRBJ1-1	CASSQEAVGGAEAFF	TGTGCCAGCAGCCAAGAAGCGGTGGGGGGGGCTGAAGCTTTCTTT
many	TRBV12-3/TRBV12-4	-	TRBJ1-6	CASSFSTGSPLHF	TGTGCCAGCAGCTTTTCTACGGGCTCACCCCTCCACTTT
-	TRBV5-1	TRBD1	TRBJ2-1	CASSLEGQDNNEQFF	TGCGCCAGCAGCTTGGAGGGACAGGATAACAATGAGCAGTTCTTC
-	TRBV5-1	-	TRBJ1-1	CASSSGARGKNTEAFF	TGCGCCAGCAGCTCGGGGGCGCGGGGGAAGAACACTGAAGCTTTCTTT
many	TRBV14	-	TRBJ2-3	CASSPQVTDTQYF	TGTGCCAGCAGCCCCCAAGTCACAGATACGCAGTATTTT
few	TRBV10-3	TRBD1	TRBJ2-4	CAISEGQGEAKNIQYF	TGTGCCATCAGTGAGGGACAGGGGGAGGCCAAAAACATTCAGTACTTC
many	TRBV27	TRBD1	TRBJ2-3	CASNRDRGIDTQYF	TGTGCCAGCAACCGGGACAGGGGTATAGATACGCAGTATTTT
-	TRBV4-2	-	TRBJ1-5	CASSQAQGGNQPQHF	TGTGCCAGCAGCCAAGCACAGGGCGGGAATCAGCCCCAGCATTTT
many	TRBV24-1	-	TRBJ2-1	CATREKNYNEQFF	TGTGCCACCAGAGAGAAAAACTACAATGAGCAGTTCTTC
many	TRBV12-3/TRBV12-4	-	TRBJ1-5	CASSLREGSNQPQHF	TGTGCCAGCAGTTTAAGGGAGGGGAGCAATCAGCCCCAGCATTTT
-	TRBV5-5	-	TRBJ2-2	CASSAPTGSAGELFF	TGTGCCAGCAGCGCGCCTACAGGGTCGGCCGGGGAGCTGTTTTTT
many	TRBV24-1	-	TRBJ2-4	CATSDPGVDIQYF	TGTGCCACCAGTGACCCCGGGGTGGACATTCAGTACTTC
-	TRBV2	TRBD1	TRBJ1-1	CASSENSWGDRGVTEAFF	TGTGCCAGCAGTGAAAACAGCTGGGGGGACAGGGGTGTGACTGAAGCTTTCTTT
many	TRBV2	TRBD1	TRBJ1-2	CASRGTDPNGYTF	TGTGCCAGCAGGGGGACAGACCCAAATGGCTACACCTTC
few	TRBV10-3	-	TRBJ1-5	CATGRAGESNQPQHF	TGTGCCACCGGTCGGGCAGGGGAGAGCAATCAGCCCCAGCATTTT
few	TRBV7-6	-	TRBJ1-1	CASSLEPQLTEAFF	TGTGCCAGCAGCTTAGAGCCGCAGCTCACTGAAGCTTTCTTT
-	TRBV10-3	TRBD1	TRBJ2-1	CAISKHPGQGPNEQFF	TGTGCCATCAGTAAGCATCCGGGACAGGGCCCCAATGAGCAGTTCTTC
few	TRBV2	TRBD1	TRBJ1-2	CASSERQGAWGYTF	TGTGCCAGCAGTGAAAGGCAGGGGGCTTGGGGCTACACCTTC
few	TRBV24-1	-	TRBJ2-5	CATSDFTGAVGETQYF	TGTGCCACCAGTGATTTCACGGGGGCCGTGGGAGAGACCCAGTACTTC
many	TRBV5-1	-	TRBJ1-1	CASSFGSKDTEAFF	TGCGCCAGCAGCTTTGGCAGCAAAGACACTGAAGCTTTCTTT
few	TRBV6-4	-	TRBJ2-2	CASSDSAWVNTGELFF	TGTGCCAGCAGTGACTCGGCATGGGTGAACACCGGGGAGCTGTTTTTT
many	TRBV2	-	TRBJ1-5	CASSEGGAQPQHF	TGTGCCAGCAGTGAAGGGGGCGCTCAGCCCCAGCATTTT
many	TRBV12-3/TRBV12-4	TRBD2	TRBJ2-1	CASRGLLAGEGEQFF	TGTGCCAGCAGGGGTCTCCTAGCGGGGGAGGGGGAGCAGTTCTTC
-	TRBV20-1	-	TRBJ2-2	CSARGSGGGELFF	TGCAGTGCTAGAGGCAGTGGGGGCGGGGAGCTGTTTTTT
many	TRBV6-2/TRBV6-3	-	TRBJ2-7	CASSRYEQYF	TGTGCCAGCAGTCGATACGAGCAGTACTTC
-	TRBV6-5	-	TRBJ2-1	CASSYSPGQVNEQFF	TGTGCCAGCAGTTACTCCCCAGGGCAGGTCAATGAGCAGTTCTTC
-	TRBV5-1	-	TRBJ2-1	CASSLVPRDVNEQFF	TGCGCCAGCAGCTTGGTTCCCCGGGATGTCAATGAGCAGTTCTTC
-	TRBV4-1	-	TRBJ1-1	CASSQGPGAATEAFF	TGCGCCAGCAGCCAAGGTCCGGGGGCAGCCACTGAAGCTTTCTTT
many	TRBV12-3/TRBV12-4	-	TRBJ1-3	CASSRGQLDGNTIYF	TGTGCCAGCAGCCGTGGGCAGCTCGATGGAAACACCATATATTTT
-	TRBV7-2	-	TRBJ1-2	CASSPNQGYGYTF	TGTGCCAGCAGCCCGAACCAGGGATATGGCTACACCTTC